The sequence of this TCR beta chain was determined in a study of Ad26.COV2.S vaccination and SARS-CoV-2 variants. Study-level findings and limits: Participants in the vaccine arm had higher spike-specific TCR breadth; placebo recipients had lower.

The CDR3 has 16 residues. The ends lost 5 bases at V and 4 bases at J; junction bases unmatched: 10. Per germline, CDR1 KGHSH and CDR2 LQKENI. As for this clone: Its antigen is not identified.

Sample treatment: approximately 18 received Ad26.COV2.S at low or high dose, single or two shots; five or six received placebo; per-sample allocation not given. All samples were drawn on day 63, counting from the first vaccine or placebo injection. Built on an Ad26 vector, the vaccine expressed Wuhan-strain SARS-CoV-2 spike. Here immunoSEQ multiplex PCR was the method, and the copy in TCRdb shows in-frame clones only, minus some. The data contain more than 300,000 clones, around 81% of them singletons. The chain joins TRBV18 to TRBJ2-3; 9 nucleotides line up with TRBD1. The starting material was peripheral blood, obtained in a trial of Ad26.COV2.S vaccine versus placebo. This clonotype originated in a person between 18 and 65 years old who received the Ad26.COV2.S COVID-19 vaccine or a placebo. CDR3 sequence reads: CASSSSQGAGSDTQYF. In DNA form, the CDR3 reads TGTGCCAGCTCATCGTCACAGGGGGCTGGGTCAGATACGCAGTATTTT. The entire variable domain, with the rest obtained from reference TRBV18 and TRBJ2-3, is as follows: NAGVMQNPRHLVRRRGQEARLRCSPMKGHSHVYWYRQLPEEGLKFMVYLQKENIIDESGMPKERFSAEFPKEGPSILRIQQVVRGDSAAYFCASSSSQGAGSDTQYFGPGTRLTVL.